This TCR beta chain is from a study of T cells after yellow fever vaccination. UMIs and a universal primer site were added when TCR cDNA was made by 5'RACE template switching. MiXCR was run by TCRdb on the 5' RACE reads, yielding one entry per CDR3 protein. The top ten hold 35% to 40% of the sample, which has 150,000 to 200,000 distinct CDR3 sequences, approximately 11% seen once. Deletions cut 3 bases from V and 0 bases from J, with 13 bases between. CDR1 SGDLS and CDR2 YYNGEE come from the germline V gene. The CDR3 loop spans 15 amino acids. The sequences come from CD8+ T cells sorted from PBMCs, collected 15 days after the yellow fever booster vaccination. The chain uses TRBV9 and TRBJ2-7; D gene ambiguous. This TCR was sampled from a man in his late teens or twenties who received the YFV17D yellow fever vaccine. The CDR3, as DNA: TGTGCCAGCAGCGAGCGCCCACTTCCCTCCTACGAGCAGTACTTC. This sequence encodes CASSERPLPSYEQYF.